Listed here is a single TCR beta chain. Its antigen remains unidentified. Nothing much larger sits one base from this clone, and base qualities are not available. From a lookup of the germline V gene, CDR1 and CDR2 are SGDLS and YYNGEE. The CDR3, cysteine through phenylalanine, is 15 amino acids long. Just CDR3 DNA is preserved here, 45 bases in frame from base 1. The germline ends are 21 bases apart after V is trimmed by 4 bases and J by 8 bases. This sample was included in a study of cytomegalovirus exposure and HLA in healthy donors (dated 2017 in TCRdb). At the level of the whole study: The 500 to 800 repertoires of the first cohort and the approximately 130 validation repertoires were produced on the same platform, according to a later analysis. The study was designed to test whether signatures of past pathogen exposure could be identified by cataloging public T cell receptors. In addition to the first cohort of roughly 670 subjects, a separate validation cohort of 120 different subjects was used. High-throughput TCR immunosequencing, statistical association of individual TCRs with disease status, and machine learning were combined to predict cytomegalovirus infection status. Study-level results and caveats: While some public TCRs were present in many individuals, most TCR sequences turned up only very rarely across donors. A later analysis found that TCRs clustered in the first cohort also tended to co-occur in the roughly 120 validation repertoires, with 94% of cluster scores above 0. In the study, approximately 160 TCR beta chains were listed as associated with cytomegalovirus. In both the original and validation cohorts, the classifier was reported to diagnose cytomegalovirus status with high specificity and sensitivity. It was suggested by the authors that the approach could potentially be generalized to other disease states and immunological phenotypes. A later analysis lacked HLA typing for the validation cohort, so it scored co-occurrence in that cohort across all 120 or so repertoires. A few of the identified cytomegalovirus-associated TCR beta chains were confirmed in vitro to be specific for cytomegalovirus antigens.

The donors belonged to the validation cohort of over a hundred subjects, which was separate from the approximately 700-subject first cohort. Library prep was done by the immunoSEQ multiplex PCR assay. In the source study's methods: A statistical classification framework was built for diagnosing cytomegalovirus status from the catalog of TCR beta chain sequences. TCRdb re-hosts the immuneACCESS table, in-frame sequences only. Its copies lack some clones; in the studies checked, an unresolved V gene accounts for under half of them, and the cause for the rest is not known. V, J and clone size were drawn from that table, and D and trimming were deduced from the DNA. The sample has more than 150,000 clones on record, around 82% of them singletons. The leading ten clones occupy approximately 2.9% of the sample.

The sequence is built from TRBV9 and TRBJ1-2; D gene: possibly TRBD1, on 6 matching bases. The sequenced sample was PBMCs. The origin of this receptor is a young woman in good health and CMV-seropositive. Read as DNA, the sequence is TGTGCCAGCAGCTACAGGGCGGGGGCCCCTTTCGGCTACACCTTC. This codes for CASSYRAGAPFGYTF.